Listed below are T cell receptor beta chains from one sample, sequenced in a study of Graves' ophthalmopathy and Graves' hyperthyroidism. MiXCR was run by TCRdb on the multiplex PCR reads, yielding one entry per CDR3 protein. The sample lists approximately 700,000 distinct CDR3 sequences; approximately 39% were seen once. Sequencing input: peripheral blood. Every receptor here comes from an adult man with Graves' ophthalmopathy. Both conserved end residues are part of each CDR3. The order of the fields is D gene, V gene, clone size, J gene, CDR3 protein, CDR3 DNA. A D gene is named only where the DNA matches it firmly. The size entry is marked missing in some rows and otherwise reads once, few, many or a size class.

d_gene: TRBD1
v_gene: TRBV7-9
abundance: .
j_gene: TRBJ1-6
CDR3aa: CASTRDSNSPLHF
CDR3nt: TGTGCCAGCACCCGGGACAGTAATTCACCCCTCCACTTT

d_gene: .
v_gene: TRBV19
abundance: many
j_gene: TRBJ2-2
CDR3aa: CASSTGGGPGELFF
CDR3nt: TGTGCCAGTAGTACCGGGGGAGGTCCCGGGGAGCTGTTTTTT

d_gene: .
v_gene: TRBV2
abundance: .
j_gene: TRBJ1-2
CDR3aa: CASSPEGRYNYGYTF
CDR3nt: TGTGCCAGCAGTCCCGAGGGGCGTTATAACTATGGCTACACCTTC

d_gene: .
v_gene: TRBV25-1
abundance: many
j_gene: TRBJ2-1
CDR3aa: CASTSTRGGSNEQFF
CDR3nt: TGTGCCAGCACCTCGACTAGAGGAGGGTCCAATGAGCAGTTCTTC

d_gene: TRBD2
v_gene: TRBV4-2
abundance: .
j_gene: TRBJ2-7
CDR3aa: CASSPAGTSTYEQYF
CDR3nt: TGTGCCAGCAGCCCCGCCGGGACTAGCACCTACGAGCAGTACTTC

d_gene: TRBD1
v_gene: TRBV7-6
abundance: once
j_gene: TRBJ1-5
CDR3aa: CASSPRDRVGFAHF
CDR3nt: TGTGCCAGCAGCCCCAGGGACAGGGTCGGTTTCGCGCATTTT

d_gene: .
v_gene: TRBV2
abundance: many
j_gene: TRBJ2-5
CDR3aa: CASSELQSRETQYF
CDR3nt: TGTGCCAGCAGTGAGTTACAGAGCAGGGAGACCCAGTACTTC

d_gene: .
v_gene: TRBV11-3
abundance: .
j_gene: TRBJ1-3
CDR3aa: CASSFDGGPGSTIYF
CDR3nt: TGCGCCAGCAGCTTCGACGGGGGACCTGGAAGCACCATATATTTT

d_gene: .
v_gene: TRBV28
abundance: .
j_gene: TRBJ2-7
CDR3aa: CASSFGGVDEQYF
CDR3nt: TGTGCCAGCAGTTTCGGGGGAGTGGACGAGCAGTACTTC

d_gene: .
v_gene: TRBV7-9
abundance: .
j_gene: TRBJ1-6
CDR3aa: CASWGASSPLHF
CDR3nt: TGTGCCAGTTGGGGGGCTTCGTCACCCCTCCACTTT

d_gene: .
v_gene: TRBV6-5
abundance: many
j_gene: TRBJ1-6
CDR3aa: CASRRGGSRSPLHF
CDR3nt: TGTGCCAGCAGGCGAGGAGGGAGTCGATCACCCCTCCACTTT

d_gene: .
v_gene: TRBV2
abundance: .
j_gene: TRBJ1-6
CDR3aa: CASSTMTGPNSPLHF
CDR3nt: TGTGCCAGCAGCACAATGACAGGCCCTAATTCACCCCTCCACTTT

d_gene: TRBD1
v_gene: TRBV7-2
abundance: many
j_gene: TRBJ2-7
CDR3aa: CASNRQGGPYEQYF
CDR3nt: TGTGCCAGCAACAGACAGGGGGGGCCCTACGAGCAGTACTTC

d_gene: .
v_gene: TRBV24-1
abundance: many
j_gene: TRBJ2-2
CDR3aa: CATSDRDTLNTGELFF
CDR3nt: TGTGCCACCAGTGACCGGGACACCTTGAACACCGGGGAGCTGTTTTTT

d_gene: .
v_gene: TRBV12-3/TRBV12-4
abundance: .
j_gene: TRBJ2-3
CDR3aa: CASTSADRNADTQYF
CDR3nt: TGTGCCAGCACCTCAGCCGACAGGAACGCAGATACGCAGTATTTT

d_gene: TRBD1
v_gene: TRBV10-3
abundance: .
j_gene: TRBJ2-7
CDR3aa: CASSYETGGLYEQYF
CDR3nt: TGTGCCAGCAGTTACGAGACAGGGGGACTGTACGAGCAGTACTTC

d_gene: .
v_gene: TRBV7-2
abundance: .
j_gene: TRBJ2-7
CDR3aa: CASSSGNTYEQYF
CDR3nt: TGTGCCAGCAGCTCCGGGAATACCTACGAGCAGTACTTC

d_gene: .
v_gene: TRBV5-5
abundance: many
j_gene: TRBJ1-2
CDR3aa: CASSLSSRAYGYTF
CDR3nt: TGTGCCAGCAGCTTGAGCAGCAGAGCGTATGGCTACACCTTC

d_gene: .
v_gene: TRBV12-3/TRBV12-4
abundance: many
j_gene: TRBJ2-5
CDR3aa: CASSSDIGLGTQYF
CDR3nt: TGTGCCAGCAGTTCGGACATCGGGTTGGGGACCCAGTACTTC

d_gene: TRBD1
v_gene: TRBV10-2
abundance: many
j_gene: TRBJ1-1
CDR3aa: CASSRTGLGTEAFF
CDR3nt: TGCGCCAGCAGCAGGACAGGGTTGGGTACTGAAGCTTTCTTT

d_gene: .
v_gene: TRBV19
abundance: .
j_gene: TRBJ1-2
CDR3aa: CASRQVSYGYTF
CDR3nt: TGTGCCAGCCGACAGGTTAGCTATGGCTACACCTTC

d_gene: TRBD2
v_gene: TRBV5-1
abundance: many
j_gene: TRBJ2-7
CDR3aa: CASSSGLAGLSREQYF
CDR3nt: TGCGCCAGCAGCTCGGGACTAGCGGGATTGTCTCGCGAGCAGTACTTC